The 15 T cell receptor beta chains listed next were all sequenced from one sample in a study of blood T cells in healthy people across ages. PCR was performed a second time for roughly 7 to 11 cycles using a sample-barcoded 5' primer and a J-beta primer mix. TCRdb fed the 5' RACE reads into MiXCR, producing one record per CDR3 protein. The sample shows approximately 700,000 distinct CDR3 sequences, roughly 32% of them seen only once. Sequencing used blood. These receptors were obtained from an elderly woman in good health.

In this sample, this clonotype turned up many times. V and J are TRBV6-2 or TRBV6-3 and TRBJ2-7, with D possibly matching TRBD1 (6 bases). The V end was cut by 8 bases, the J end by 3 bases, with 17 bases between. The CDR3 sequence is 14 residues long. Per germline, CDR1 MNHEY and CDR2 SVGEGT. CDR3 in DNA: TGTGCCAGCCTCCCACGGACAGACAGCTACGAGCAGTACTTC. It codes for CASLPRTDSYEQYF.

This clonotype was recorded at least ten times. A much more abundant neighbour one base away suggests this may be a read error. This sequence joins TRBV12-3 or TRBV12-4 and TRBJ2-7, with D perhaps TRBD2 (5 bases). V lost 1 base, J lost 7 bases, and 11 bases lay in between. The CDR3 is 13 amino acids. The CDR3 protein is CASSLEIAYEQYF. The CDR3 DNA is TGTGCCAGCAGTTTAGAGATAGCGTATGAGCAGTACTTC.

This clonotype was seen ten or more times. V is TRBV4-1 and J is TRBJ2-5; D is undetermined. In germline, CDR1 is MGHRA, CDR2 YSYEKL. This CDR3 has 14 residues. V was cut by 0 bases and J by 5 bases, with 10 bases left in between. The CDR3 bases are TGCGCCAGCAGCCAAGATGAGGTTTCGGAGACCCAGTACTTC. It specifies CASSQDEVSETQYF.

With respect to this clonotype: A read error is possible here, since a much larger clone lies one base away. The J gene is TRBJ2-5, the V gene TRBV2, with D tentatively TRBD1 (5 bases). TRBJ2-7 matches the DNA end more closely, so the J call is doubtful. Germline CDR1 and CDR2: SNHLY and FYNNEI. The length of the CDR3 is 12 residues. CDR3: CASSAQGDEQYF. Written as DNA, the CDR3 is TGTGCCAGCAGTGCCCAGGGTGACGAGCAGTACTTC.

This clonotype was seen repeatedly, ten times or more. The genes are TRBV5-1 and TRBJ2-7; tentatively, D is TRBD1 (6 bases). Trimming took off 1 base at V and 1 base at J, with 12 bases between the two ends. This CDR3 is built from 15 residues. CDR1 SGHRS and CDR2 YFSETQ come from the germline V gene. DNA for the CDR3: TGCGCCAGCAGCTTGTTCCCAGGGGATTCCTACGAGCAGTACTTC. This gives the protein CASSLFPGDSYEQYF. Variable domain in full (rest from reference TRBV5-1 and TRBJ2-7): KAGVTQTPRYLIKTRGQQVTLSCSPISGHRSVSWYQQTPGQGLQFLFEYFSETQRNKGNFPGRFSGRQFSNSRSEMNVSTLELGDSALYLCASSLFPGDSYEQYFGPGTRLTVT.

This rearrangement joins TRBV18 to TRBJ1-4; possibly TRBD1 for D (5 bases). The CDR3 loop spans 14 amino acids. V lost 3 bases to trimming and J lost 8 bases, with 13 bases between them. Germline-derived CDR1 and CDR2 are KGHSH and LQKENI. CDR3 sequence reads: CASSPGRVKEKLFF. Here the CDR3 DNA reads TGTGCCAGCTCACCGGGCAGGGTGAAAGAAAAACTGTTTTTT.

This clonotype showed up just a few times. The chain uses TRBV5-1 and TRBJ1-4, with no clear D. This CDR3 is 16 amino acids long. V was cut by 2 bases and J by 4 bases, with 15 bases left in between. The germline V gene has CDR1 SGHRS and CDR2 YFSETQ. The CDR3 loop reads CASSFFKAGYNEKLFF. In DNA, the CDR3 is TGCGCCAGCAGCTTTTTTAAAGCCGGATATAATGAAAAACTGTTTTTT.

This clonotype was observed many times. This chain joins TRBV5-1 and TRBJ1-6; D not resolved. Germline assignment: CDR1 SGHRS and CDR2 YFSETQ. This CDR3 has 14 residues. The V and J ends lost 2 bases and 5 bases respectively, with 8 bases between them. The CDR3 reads CASSLEPDNSPLHF. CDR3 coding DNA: TGCGCCAGCAGCTTAGAACCCGATAATTCACCCCTCCACTTT.

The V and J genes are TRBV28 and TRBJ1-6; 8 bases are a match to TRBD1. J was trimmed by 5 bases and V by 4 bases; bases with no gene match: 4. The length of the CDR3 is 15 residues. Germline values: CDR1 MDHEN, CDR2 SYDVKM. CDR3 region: CASSYVDRDNSPLHF. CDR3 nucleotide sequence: TGTGCCAGCAGTTATGTGGACAGGGATAATTCACCCCTCCACTTT.

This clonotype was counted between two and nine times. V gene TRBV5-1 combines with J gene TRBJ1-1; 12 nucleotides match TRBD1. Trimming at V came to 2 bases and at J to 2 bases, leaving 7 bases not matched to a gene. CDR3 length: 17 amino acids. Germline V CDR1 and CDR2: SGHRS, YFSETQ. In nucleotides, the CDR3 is TGCGCCAGCAGCTTAGGGACAGGGGGCGCGGTAAACACTGAAGCTTTCTTT. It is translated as CASSLGTGGAVNTEAFF.

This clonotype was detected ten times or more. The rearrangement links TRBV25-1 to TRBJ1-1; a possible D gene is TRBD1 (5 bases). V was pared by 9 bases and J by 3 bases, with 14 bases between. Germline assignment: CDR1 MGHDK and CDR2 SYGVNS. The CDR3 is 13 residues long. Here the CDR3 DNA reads TGTGCCAGTATACCCCGGGGGGACACTGAAGCTTTCTTT. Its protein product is CASIPRGDTEAFF. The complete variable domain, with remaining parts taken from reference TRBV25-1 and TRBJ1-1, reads EADIYQTPRYLVIGTGKKITLECSQTMGHDKMYWYQQDPGMELHLIHYSYGVNSTEKGDLSSESTVSRIRTEHFPLTLESARPSHTSQYLCASIPRGDTEAFFGQGTRLTVV.

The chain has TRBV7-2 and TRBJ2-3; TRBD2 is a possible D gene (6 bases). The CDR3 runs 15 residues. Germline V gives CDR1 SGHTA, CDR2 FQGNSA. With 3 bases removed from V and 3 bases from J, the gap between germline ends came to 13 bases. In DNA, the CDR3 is TGTGCCAGCAGCTTTTTTCCGGGGGAGACAGATACGCAGTATTTT. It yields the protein CASSFFPGETDTQYF.

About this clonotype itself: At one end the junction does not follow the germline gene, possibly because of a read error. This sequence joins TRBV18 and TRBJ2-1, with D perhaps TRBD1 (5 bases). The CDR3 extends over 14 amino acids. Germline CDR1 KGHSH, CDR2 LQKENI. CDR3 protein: CTSSPTVSPNEQFF. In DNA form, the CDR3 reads TGTACCAGCTCACCGACAGTGTCTCCCAATGAGCAGTTCTTC.

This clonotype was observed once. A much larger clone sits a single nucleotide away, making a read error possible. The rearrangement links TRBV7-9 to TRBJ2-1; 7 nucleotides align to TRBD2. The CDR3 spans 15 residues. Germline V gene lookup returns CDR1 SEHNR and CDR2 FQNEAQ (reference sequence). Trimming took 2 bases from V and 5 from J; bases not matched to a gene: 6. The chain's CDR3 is CASSLRGLTDNEQFF. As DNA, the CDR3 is TGTGCCAGCAGCTTAAGGGGACTAACGGACAATGAGCAGTTCTTC.

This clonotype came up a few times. This CDR3 is CASSEGGSGSYEQYF. The CDR3, as DNA: TGTGCCAGCAGTGAAGGGGGGTCGGGCTCCTACGAGCAGTACTTC. The chain is built from TRBV2 and TRBJ2-7, with D perhaps assigned TRBD1 or TRBD2 (5 bases each). V was trimmed by 1 base and J by 0 bases, leaving 10 bases between them. Per the germline V gene, CDR1 is SNHLY and CDR2 is FYNNEI. The CDR3 contains 15 residues.